This entry concerns a single T cell receptor beta chain. The data belong to a study of blood T cell repertoires in COVID-19. Study context: Collection of acute and convalescent COVID-19 samples took place in the United States, Italy and Spain. PBMCs, B-cell-depleted T cells, or T cells were the source of the cDNA or gDNA that made up the material.

Authors' methods: From reference gene primer amplification, estimates of nucleated cell counts were derived. This table comes from immunoSEQ multiplex PCR, and its TCRdb copy is limited to in-frame clones, with some not included. V and J calls plus clone size are reproduced from that table; the DNA served to infer D and trimming. This sample yields 89,000 or so clones, of which roughly 90% are seen a single time; roughly 2.5% belongs to the top ten. Enrolled during active infection, Seattle patients were then followed longitudinally. CDR1 is SGHRS, CDR2 YFSETQ, per germline. V lost 0 bases and J lost 2, with 14 bases in between. The CDR3 has 16 residues.

This chain connects TRBV5-1 to TRBJ1-1, with D perhaps TRBD1 (6 bases). Sequenced input: peripheral blood. The TCR was taken from a man aged 45-65 years with COVID-19, enrolled during active disease. Here the CDR3 reads CASSLGTVGPNTEAFF. The CDR3 DNA is TGCGCCAGCAGCTTGGGGACAGTGGGTCCCAACACTGAAGCTTTCTTT.